The next 13 T cell receptor beta chains were all read from a single sample in a study of control samples from healthy donors and cancer patients. Only in-frame clones appear in the TCRdb table, and some are missing; sequencing was by immunoSEQ multiplex PCR. The repertoire holds some 120,000 clones, with around 87% as singletons. The sequenced sample was blood. All receptors come from a man in his forties in good health.

The V gene is TRBV5-8, the J gene TRBJ1-2; 7 bases fit TRBD1. Germline V lookup: CDR1 SGHTS, CDR2 YDEGEE. The V gene end was trimmed by 0 bases and the J gene end by 5 bases; junction bases not matched to a gene: 13. The CDR3 length is 17 residues. CDR3 region: CASSLEGRGSFEYGYTF. Here the CDR3 DNA reads TGTGCCAGCAGCTTGGAGGGCAGGGGGTCCTTCGAGTATGGCTACACCTTC. The full variable domain, with the rest looked up from reference TRBV5-8 and TRBJ1-2, is EAGVTQSPTHLIKTRGQQATLRCSPISGHTSVYWYQQALGLGLQFLLWYDEGEERNRGNFPPRFSGRQFPNYSSELNVNALELEDSALYLCASSLEGRGSFEYGYTFGSGTRLTVV.

V and J are TRBV24-1 and TRBJ2-1; TRBD1 agrees at 8 bases. This CDR3 contains 14 residues. Germline V gives CDR1 KGHDR, CDR2 SFDVKD. The V segment lost 9 bases and the J segment 4 bases; nucleotides outside the gene matches: 7. The CDR3 region is CATPGTGPYNEQFF. The CDR3 bases are TGTGCCACCCCCGGGACAGGCCCGTACAATGAGCAGTTCTTC.

The rearrangement links TRBV19 to TRBJ1-6, with no clear D. The CDR3 totals 15 residues. V gave up 3 bases and J gave up 7 bases, with 13 bases separating them. Germline V gene lookup returns CDR1 LNHDA and CDR2 SQIVND (reference sequence). DNA for the CDR3: TGTGCCAGTAGTATCTCGCGGACGTTCAATTCACCCCTCCACTTT. Translation: CASSISRTFNSPLHF.

V is TRBV6-2 or TRBV6-3 and J is TRBJ1-2; D not certain. Trimming took 4 bases from V and 6 from J, leaving 6 bases between them. Germline lookup yields CDR1 MNHEY and CDR2 SVGEGT. CDR3 length equals 11 residues. The CDR3 is CASSSQNGYTF. CDR3 DNA: TGTGCCAGCAGTTCACAGAATGGCTACACCTTC.

The chain couples TRBV18 to TRBJ1-4, with D unresolved. The CDR3 is 13 residues long. Germline V gene data show CDR1 as KGHSH and CDR2 as LQKENI. V shed 6 bases and J shed 7 bases, with 12 bases lying between them. The CDR3 protein is CASSAHLGEKLFF. DNA for the CDR3: TGTGCCAGCTCGGCCCATTTGGGTGAAAAACTGTTTTTT. The full variable domain, rest sourced from reference TRBV18 and TRBJ1-4, is NAGVMQNPRHLVRRRGQEARLRCSPMKGHSHVYWYRQLPEEGLKFMVYLQKENIIDESGMPKERFSAEFPKEGPSILRIQQVVRGDSAAYFCASSAHLGEKLFFGSGTQLSVL.

The chain joins TRBV6-2 or TRBV6-3 to TRBJ1-3; TRBD1 is a possible D gene (6 bases). This CDR3 comprises 16 residues. Trimming pared 0 bases from V and 4 bases from J, leaving 13 bases between. The germline gives CDR1 MNHEY, CDR2 SVGEGT. The CDR3 DNA reads TGTGCCAGCAGTTACTCGACCAGGGGAGGAGGAAACACCATATATTTT. Translating gives CASSYSTRGGGNTIYF.

The gene calls are TRBV29-1 and TRBJ2-3; 10 positions agree with TRBD1. Germline V gives CDR1 SQVTM, CDR2 ANQGSEA. The CDR3 has 13 amino acids. The junction had 4 bases not matched to a gene; V was cut back by 7 bases and J by 3 bases. CDR3 sequence reads: CSAPGQGTDTQYF. CDR3 in DNA: TGCAGCGCCCCGGGACAGGGGACAGATACGCAGTATTTT.

The V and J genes are TRBV4-3 and TRBJ1-5; perhaps TRBD1 as D (6 bases). Germline V CDR1 and CDR2: LGHNA, YSLEER. This CDR3 is built from 15 residues. With 3 bases removed from V and 7 bases from J, the gap between germline ends came to 16 bases. In nucleotides, the CDR3 is TGCGCCAGCAGCCAGGACCGTTCCGGGGGCCAGCCCCAGCATTTT. This sequence encodes CASSQDRSGGQPQHF.

The chain employs TRBV13 and TRBJ1-1; D remains unclear. In germline, CDR1 is PRHDT, CDR2 FYEKMQ (reference sequence). The CDR3 is 14 residues long. V was trimmed by 5 bases and J by 5 bases, leaving 15 bases between them. For the CDR3, the DNA is TGTGCCAGCAGCGAACGAGGGTTGAGTACTGAAGCTTTCTTT. Protein product: CASSERGLSTEAFF. The whole variable domain, filled in from reference TRBV13 and TRBJ1-1, reads AAGVIQSPRHLIKEKRETATLKCYPIPRHDTVYWYQQGPGQDPQFLISFYEKMQSDKGSIPDRFSAQQFSDYHSELNMSSLELGDSALYFCASSERGLSTEAFFGQGTRLTVV.

The rearrangement links TRBV25-1 to TRBJ2-2, with D possibly being TRBD1 (6 bases). Germline V lookup: CDR1 MGHDK, CDR2 SYGVNS. Deletions cut 4 bases from V and 7 bases from J, with 10 bases between. The CDR3 loop spans 13 amino acids. CDR3 amino acids: CASSGRGHGELFF. The CDR3 DNA reads as TGTGCCAGCAGTGGCAGGGGTCACGGGGAGCTGTTTTTT.

This rearrangement joins TRBV4-3 to TRBJ1-1, with unresolved D. CDR3 length equals 15 residues. Germline V lookup: CDR1 LGHNA, CDR2 YSLEER. Trimming removed 1 base at V and 4 bases at J, with 13 bases between. CDR3: CASSQGRWGSTEAFF. For the CDR3, the DNA is TGCGCCAGCAGCCAAGGAAGGTGGGGAAGCACTGAAGCTTTCTTT.

The gene calls are TRBV7-9 and TRBJ2-4, with 7 positions matching TRBD1. Germline assignment: CDR1 SEHNR and CDR2 FQNEAQ (reference sequence). The CDR3 length is 17 residues. With V trimmed by 6 bases and J by 3 bases, 14 bases remained unmatched. CDR3 loop: CASRHTRADRDKNIQYF. The CDR3 bases are TGTGCCAGCAGACACACCCGAGCAGACAGGGACAAAAACATTCAGTACTTC. Complete variable domain (other parts from reference TRBV7-9 and TRBJ2-4): DTGVSQNPRHKITKRGQNVTFRCDPISEHNRLYWYRQTLGQGPEFLTYFQNEAQLEKSRLLSDRFSAERPKGSFSTLEIQRTEQGDSAMYLCASRHTRADRDKNIQYFGAGTRLSVL.

The rearrangement uses TRBV15 and TRBJ2-7, with 14 nucleotides matching TRBD2. V shed 5 bases and J 1 base; nucleotides not matched to a gene: 19. This CDR3 spans 21 amino acids. Germline V lookup: CDR1 LNHNV, CDR2 YYDKDF (reference sequence). The CDR3 reads CATSGPSRTSGGTLKSYEQYF. CDR3 bases: TGTGCCACCAGCGGCCCCTCCCGGACTAGCGGGGGGACCCTAAAATCCTACGAGCAGTACTTC.